The 32 T cell receptor beta chains reported below all come from one sample, sequenced in a study of T cell responses to AZD1222 COVID-19 vaccine (dated by TCRdb to the early 2020s). The time point label corresponds to: baseline before first vaccination. The library was built by means of the immunoSEQ multiplex PCR assay. TCRdb holds this immuneACCESS table with in-frame rearrangements only. Some clones are missing; in checked studies, unresolved V genes explain under half, and the rest has no known cause. The sample includes approximately 190,000 clones, with 92% observed a single time. Of the sample, over 1% is held by the ten largest clones. The input for sequencing was peripheral blood, taken on day 0 of AZD1222 vaccination. All receptors derive from an adult in good health.

The chain combines TRBV5-1 with TRBJ1-1; 7 bases match TRBD1. V dropped 1 base and J dropped 2; count of bases not matched to a gene: 5. This CDR3 spans 15 amino acids. CDR1 and CDR2 from the germline V gene are SGHRS and YFSETQ. DNA for the CDR3: TGCGCCAGCAGCTTGAGTGGGACAGAAAACACTGAAGCTTTCTTT. It codes for CASSLSGTENTEAFF. The full variable domain, with the rest looked up from reference TRBV5-1 and TRBJ1-1, is KAGVTQTPRYLIKTRGQQVTLSCSPISGHRSVSWYQQTPGQGLQFLFEYFSETQRNKGNFPGRFSGRQFSNSRSEMNVSTLELGDSALYLCASSLSGTENTEAFFGQGTRLTVV.

Regarding this clone: The sample carries other DNA sequences with the same CDR3. The genes are TRBV19 and TRBJ1-4; D possibly corresponds to TRBD1 (5 bases). CDR3 length: 14 residues. Germline lookup yields CDR1 LNHDA and CDR2 SQIVND (reference sequence). The ends were cut back, 11 bases at V and 0 bases at J, with 13 bases in the middle. The CDR3 DNA is TGTGCCTCCCGGGGGGGGGCAACTAATGAAAAACTGTTTTTT. Residues: CASRGGATNEKLFF.

This chain uses TRBV6-6 with TRBJ1-5; D is undetermined. In germline, CDR1 is MNHNY, CDR2 SVGAGI (reference sequence). The CDR3 totals 16 residues. V lost 6 bases and J lost 0, with 15 bases in between. CDR3 residues: CASRRKTGTSNQPQHF. In DNA form, the CDR3 reads TGTGCCAGCAGGCGAAAGACGGGTACTAGCAATCAGCCCCAGCATTTT.

This rearrangement joins TRBV28 to TRBJ1-1, with a weak D call TRBD1 (5 bases). The CDR3 totals 14 residues. Germline V gene lookup returns CDR1 MDHEN and CDR2 SYDVKM. CDR3 sequence: CAVYGAGMNTEAFF. The CDR3 DNA sequence: TGTGCGGTGTACGGGGCAGGGATGAACACTGAAGCTTTCTTT.

As DNA, the CDR3 is TGTGCCAGTAGTATCATGGCGTCAGCGGTAGGACGCGAGCAGTACTTC. The encoded protein is CASSIMASAVGREQYF. The rearrangement links TRBV19 to TRBJ2-7; TRBD2 is a possible D gene (5 bases). Germline lookup yields CDR1 LNHDA and CDR2 SQIVND (reference sequence). The length of the CDR3 is 16 residues. V lost 3 bases and J lost 6, with 21 bases in between. Complete variable domain (other parts from reference TRBV19 and TRBJ2-7): DGGITQSPKYLFRKEGQNVTLSCEQNLNHDAMYWYRQDPGQGLRLIYYSQIVNDFQKGDIAEGYSVSREKKESFPLTVTSAQKNPTAFYLCASSIMASAVGREQYFGPGTRLTVT.

V usage is TRBV5-6 and J usage is TRBJ2-2, with D perhaps matching TRBD2 (6 bases). This CDR3 region has 15 residues. The ends were cut back, 3 bases at V and 6 bases at J, with 15 bases in the middle. Per germline, CDR1 SGHDT and CDR2 YYEEEE. CDR3 loop: CASSSPGRRAGELFF. CDR3 in DNA: TGTGCCAGCAGCTCCCCGGGGAGGAGGGCCGGGGAGCTGTTTTTT.

This chain uses TRBV11-2 with TRBJ2-1; weak D call: TRBD2 (5 bases). Germline V gives CDR1 SGHAT, CDR2 FQNNGV. Trimming left V 1 base short and J 6 bases short, with 19 bases between. CDR3 length: 17 residues. The CDR3 region has the DNA TGTGCCAGCAGCTTAGGCCTCGGACCGACTAAACCCAATGAGCAGTTCTTC. This gives the protein CASSLGLGPTKPNEQFF. Full variable domain (outside the CDR3, taken from reference TRBV11-2 and TRBJ2-1): EAGVAQSPRYKIIEKRQSVAFWCNPISGHATLYWYQQILGQGPKLLIQFQNNGVVDDSQLPKDRFSAERLKGVDSTLKIQPAKLEDSAVYLCASSLGLGPTKPNEQFFGPGTRLTVL.

This chain uses TRBV19 with TRBJ1-4; D gene uncertain. The CDR3 is 14 amino acids. V shed 6 bases and J shed 8 bases, with 16 bases lying between them. CDR1 and CDR2 (germline): LNHDA, SQIVND (reference sequence). CDR3 sequence: CASRVGVLGEKLFF. The CDR3 DNA is TGTGCCAGTAGAGTCGGGGTGCTGGGAGAAAAACTGTTTTTT.

The CDR3 DNA follows: TGTGCCAGCAGCACTCAGGGAAGGGCCGGGGAGCTGTTTTTT. It specifies CASSTQGRAGELFF. The gene calls are TRBV27 and TRBJ2-2; tentatively, D is TRBD1 (5 bases). Germline-derived CDR1 and CDR2 are MNHEY and SMNVEV (reference sequence). V was clipped by 6 bases and J by 6 bases, with 14 bases between them. The CDR3 is 14 residues long.

The V gene is TRBV19, the J gene TRBJ1-2; D is undetermined. This CDR3 is built from 13 residues. In germline, CDR1 is LNHDA, CDR2 SQIVND (reference sequence). V was shortened by 5 bases and J by 8 bases, with 15 bases between the two germline ends. The CDR3 bases are TGTGCCAGTAGTCAAGTGCACCTATCCGGCTACACCTTC. It specifies CASSQVHLSGYTF.

As concerns this clone: Different DNA sequences within this sample yield the same CDR3. The chain is built from TRBV18 and TRBJ1-4, with a possible D match to TRBD1 (5 bases). Trimming cost V 3 bases and J 7 bases, with 15 bases left between them. This CDR3 is built from 15 residues. Germline loops: CDR1 KGHSH, CDR2 LQKENI. Here the CDR3 DNA reads TGTGCCAGCTCACCCTCCGGGACGGGTGGTGAAAAACTGTTTTTT. Translating gives CASSPSGTGGEKLFF. Filled out from reference TRBV18 and TRBJ1-4, the complete variable domain reads NAGVMQNPRHLVRRRGQEARLRCSPMKGHSHVYWYRQLPEEGLKFMVYLQKENIIDESGMPKERFSAEFPKEGPSILRIQQVVRGDSAAYFCASSPSGTGGEKLFFGSGTQLSVL.

The chain combines TRBV19 with TRBJ1-5; TRBD1 might be the D (5 bases). Germline CDR1 and CDR2: LNHDA and SQIVND (reference sequence). The CDR3 is 16 amino acids. Trimming stripped 8 bases from V and 0 bases from J, with 17 bases between. CDR3 DNA sequence: TGTGCCAGTGCAGGGATAATGACAATTAGCAATCAGCCCCAGCATTTT. It translates to CASAGIMTISNQPQHF.

In regard to this clone: Other DNA sequences within the sample encode an identical CDR3. The genes are TRBV6-2 or TRBV6-3 and TRBJ2-5, with D hard to call. The CDR3 length is 11 residues. Trimming shortened V by 2 bases and J by 4 bases, and 2 bases separated the two germline ends. Germline lookup yields CDR1 MNHEY and CDR2 SVGEGT. The CDR3 DNA follows: TGTGCCAGCAGTTACGGAGAGACCCAGTACTTC. This encodes CASSYGETQYF.

This chain connects TRBV3-1 (or the pseudogene TRBV3-2) to TRBJ1-1; D is ambiguous. V shed 6 bases and J shed 5 bases, with 13 bases lying between them. Germline values: CDR1 LGHDT, CDR2 YNNKEL (reference sequence). This CDR3 contains 13 residues. CDR3: CASRPLSGTEAFF. The CDR3 bases are TGTGCCAGCAGGCCGCTTTCGGGGACTGAAGCTTTCTTT.

The V call is TRBV19, the J call TRBJ2-1; 11 nucleotides line up with TRBD2. CDR3 length: 16 residues. Trimming took 4 bases from V and 6 from J; bases not matched to a gene: 8. Germline lookup yields CDR1 LNHDA and CDR2 SQIVND (reference sequence). CDR3 in DNA: TGTGCCAGTAGTAAACTAGCGGGGGCCCTCTTCAATGAGCAGTTCTTC. This translates into CASSKLAGALFNEQFF.

This sequence joins TRBV4-3 and TRBJ2-3; 9 bases match TRBD2. The germline CDR1 and CDR2 sequences are LGHNA and YSLEER. The CDR3 has 16 residues. The trim removed 2 bases at V and 3 bases at J, leaving 6 bases unmatched. The CDR3 DNA reads as TGCGCCAGCAGCCAAAACCTAGCGGGGAAAACAGATACGCAGTATTTT. Its translation is CASSQNLAGKTDTQYF.

This chain connects TRBV18 to TRBJ1-5; D ambiguous. Trimming shortened V by 2 bases and J by 4 bases, and 6 bases separated the two germline ends. CDR1 KGHSH and CDR2 LQKENI come from the germline V gene. CDR3 length equals 13 residues. The chain's CDR3 is CASSPSGNQPQHF. CDR3 nucleotides: TGTGCCAGCTCACCATCGGGGAATCAGCCCCAGCATTTT.

The chain has TRBV18 and TRBJ2-7, with D perhaps matching TRBD1 (5 bases). Germline V gives CDR1 KGHSH, CDR2 LQKENI. Between the trimmed V and J ends, which lost 1 base and 3 bases, there was a span of 10 bases. This CDR3 has 14 amino acids. As DNA, the CDR3 is TGTGCCAGCTCACCACAGAAGGGGCTCTACGAGCAGTACTTC. Translated, it gives CASSPQKGLYEQYF.

This chain links TRBV7-8 with TRBJ1-5; D perhaps matches TRBD1 (6 bases). The CDR3 contains 16 residues. Germline V gives CDR1 SGHVS, CDR2 FQNEAQ. Trimming shortened V by 5 bases and J by 1 base, and 15 bases separated the two germline ends. The CDR3: CASSILTGISNQPQHF. DNA for the CDR3: TGTGCCAGCAGCATCTTAACAGGGATCAGCAATCAGCCCCAGCATTTT. Using reference TRBV7-8 and TRBJ1-5 for the parts outside the CDR3, the full variable domain is GAGVSQSPRYKVAKRGQDVALRCDPISGHVSLFWYQQALGQGPEFLTYFQNEAQLDKSGLPSDRFFAERPEGSVSTLKIQRTQQEDSAVYLCASSILTGISNQPQHFGDGTRLSIL.

V usage is TRBV5-4 and J usage is TRBJ2-1, with D possibly matching TRBD1 (5 bases). CDR1 and CDR2 (germline): SGHNT, YYREEE (reference sequence). Trimming cost V 0 bases and J 8 bases, with 9 bases left between them. This CDR3 region has 13 residues. The DNA of the CDR3 is TGTGCCAGCAGCTTGGAACAGGTTCATGAGCAGTTCTTC. It specifies CASSLEQVHEQFF.

V and J are TRBV3-1 (or the pseudogene TRBV3-2) and TRBJ2-3; 10 nucleotides align to TRBD2. This CDR3 region has 19 residues. Germline CDR1 and CDR2: LGHDT and YNNKEL (reference sequence). V lost 2 bases to trimming and J lost 0 bases; unmatched junction nucleotides: 11. CDR3 nucleotide sequence: TGTGCCAGCAGCCAATGGGGTCTAGCGGGGGCAAAGAGCACAGATACGCAGTATTTT. It yields the protein CASSQWGLAGAKSTDTQYF.

The chain combines TRBV2 with TRBJ1-1; TRBD1 agrees at 7 bases. V dropped 6 bases and J dropped 0; count of bases not matched to a gene: 7. The CDR3 is 15 amino acids. Germline assignment: CDR1 SNHLY and CDR2 FYNNEI. The CDR3 loop reads CASSDLGQMNTEAFF. The DNA for the CDR3 is TGTGCCAGCAGCGACTTGGGACAGATGAACACTGAAGCTTTCTTT.

This clone was seen a single time. J is TRBJ1-5 and V is TRBV6-5; TRBD1 aligns across 9 bases. V lost 5 bases to trimming and J lost 2 bases; unmatched junction nucleotides: 1. Germline V gene data show CDR1 as MNHEY and CDR2 as SVGAGI. This CDR3 is built from 14 residues. The CDR3 region has the DNA TGTGCCAGCAGTCGGACAGGGGGCAATCAGCCCCAGCATTTT. It specifies CASSRTGGNQPQHF.

V gene TRBV5-4 combines with J gene TRBJ2-3, with 9 bases matching TRBD2. The CDR3 sequence is 15 residues long. V shed 4 bases, J shed 6 bases, and the junction held 9 bases outside the gene matches. Germline V gene lookup returns CDR1 SGHNT and CDR2 YYREEE (reference sequence). DNA for the CDR3: TGTGCCAGCAGCCCGGGACTAGCAGGGGCCGATACGCAGTATTTT. Protein sequence: CASSPGLAGADTQYF. Variable domain in full (rest from reference TRBV5-4 and TRBJ2-3): ETGVTQSPTHLIKTRGQQVTLRCSSQSGHNTVSWYQQALGQGPQFIFQYYREEENGRGNFPPRFSGLQFPNYSSELNVNALELDDSALYLCASSPGLAGADTQYFGPGTRLTVL.

This rearrangement joins TRBV7-2 to TRBJ2-6, with D uncertain. V was clipped by 0 bases and J by 2 bases, with 11 bases between them. There are 17 residues in the CDR3. The V gene's germline CDR1 is SGHTA and CDR2 FQGNSA. The CDR3 coding sequence is TGTGCCAGCAGCTTAGCGGGGTTGCAGACTGGGGCCAACGTCCTGACTTTC. Protein product: CASSLAGLQTGANVLTF.

This rearrangement joins TRBV7-2 to TRBJ2-6; a possible D gene is TRBD2 (5 bases). With 5 bases removed from V and 0 bases from J, the gap between germline ends came to 14 bases. Per germline, CDR1 SGHTA and CDR2 FQGNSA. The CDR3 sequence is 17 residues long. Written as DNA, the CDR3 is TGTGCCAGCAGCGCGCAGGTGAGGGTCTCTGGGGCCAACGTCCTGACTTTC. This sequence encodes CASSAQVRVSGANVLTF.

V usage is TRBV6-5 and J usage is TRBJ2-4; 8 nucleotides align to TRBD1. V shed 4 bases and J 5 bases; nucleotides not matched to a gene: 1. The germline gives CDR1 MNHEY, CDR2 SVGAGI. The CDR3 loop spans 13 amino acids. In nucleotides, the CDR3 is TGTGCCAGCAGTTGGACAGGGCAAAACATTCAGTACTTC. Translating it yields CASSWTGQNIQYF.

This sequence joins TRBV28 and TRBJ1-1; D is possibly TRBD1 (6 bases). The CDR3 has 14 residues. Germline CDR1 MDHEN, CDR2 SYDVKM. The V end lost 8 bases, the J end lost 6 bases, and 19 bases lay between the germline ends. CDR3 in amino acids: CASLLPGHKSEAFF. In DNA form, the CDR3 reads TGTGCCAGCCTTCTCCCGGGACATAAGTCTGAAGCTTTCTTT.

The chain employs TRBV2 and TRBJ1-5; TRBD1 matches at 8 bases. This CDR3 is 16 amino acids long. Per germline, CDR1 SNHLY and CDR2 FYNNEI. With V trimmed by 6 bases and J by 5 bases, 12 bases remained unmatched. The CDR3 region has the DNA TGTGCCAGCAGGTTAAACCGGGACAGGCTTGATCAGCCCCAGCATTTT. It specifies CASRLNRDRLDQPQHF. Complete variable domain (other parts from reference TRBV2 and TRBJ1-5): EPEVTQTPSHQVTQMGQEVILRCVPISNHLYFYWYRQILGQKVEFLVSFYNNEISEKSEIFDDQFSVERPDGSNFTLKIRSTKLEDSAMYFCASRLNRDRLDQPQHFGDGTRLSIL.

This clone showed up just once. This chain links TRBV3-1 (or the pseudogene TRBV3-2) with TRBJ2-1; 9 bases are a match to TRBD2. The V segment lost 0 bases and the J segment 4 bases; nucleotides outside the gene matches: 13. CDR3 length equals 19 residues. Germline lookup yields CDR1 LGHDT and CDR2 YNNKEL (reference sequence). The CDR3 protein is CASSQDRAVAGGQYNEQFF. In DNA form, the CDR3 reads TGTGCCAGCAGCCAAGATAGGGCTGTCGCGGGGGGGCAATACAATGAGCAGTTCTTC.

This clone was picked up one time. Other DNA sequences of this sample code for an identical CDR3. This chain uses TRBV7-9 with TRBJ1-4; D not resolved. V shed 1 base and J shed 5 bases, with 8 bases lying between them. Germline V gene lookup returns CDR1 SEHNR and CDR2 FQNEAQ (reference sequence). CDR3 length: 14 amino acids. The CDR3 region is CASSLDISNEKLFF. For the CDR3, the DNA is TGTGCCAGCAGCTTAGACATATCGAATGAAAAACTGTTTTTT. The variable domain in full, with the rest retrieved from reference TRBV7-9 and TRBJ1-4, is DTGVSQNPRHKITKRGQNVTFRCDPISEHNRLYWYRQTLGQGPEFLTYFQNEAQLEKSRLLSDRFSAERPKGSFSTLEIQRTEQGDSAMYLCASSLDISNEKLFFGSGTQLSVL.

CDR3 DNA sequence: TGTGCCAGCAGAAGACAGGGGTTAAGTGAAAAACTGTTTTTT. Translating gives CASRRQGLSEKLFF. V and J are TRBV6-6 and TRBJ1-4; TRBD1 aligns across 8 bases. Trimming at V came to 6 bases and at J to 7 bases, leaving 7 bases not matched to a gene. The length of the CDR3 is 14 residues. CDR1 is MNHNY and CDR2 is SVGAGI in the germline V gene (reference sequence).